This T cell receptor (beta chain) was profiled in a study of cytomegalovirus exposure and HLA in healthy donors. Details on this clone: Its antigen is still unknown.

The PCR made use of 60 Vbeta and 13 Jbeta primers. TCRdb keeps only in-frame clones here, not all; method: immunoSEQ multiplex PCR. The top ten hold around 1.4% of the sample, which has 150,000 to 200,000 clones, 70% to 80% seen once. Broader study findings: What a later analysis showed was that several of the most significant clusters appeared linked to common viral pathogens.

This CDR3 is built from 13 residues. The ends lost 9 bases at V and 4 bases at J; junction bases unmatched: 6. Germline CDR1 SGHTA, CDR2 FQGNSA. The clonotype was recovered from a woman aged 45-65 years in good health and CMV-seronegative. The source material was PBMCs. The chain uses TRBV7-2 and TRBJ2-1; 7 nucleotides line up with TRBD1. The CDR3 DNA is TGTGCCAGTTTAGAGGGGGCTTACAATGAGCAGTTCTTC. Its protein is CASLEGAYNEQFF.